These 3 T cell receptor beta chains came from one sample sequenced in a study of cytomegalovirus exposure and HLA in healthy donors (dated by TCRdb to 2017 to 2019). Library preparation used the immunoSEQ multiplex PCR assay. A mixture of 60 forward primers for TCR Vbeta segments and 13 reverse primers for TCR Jbeta segments was used in the multiplex PCR. TCRdb provides this immuneACCESS table in a form limited to in-frame rearrangements. Some clones are lacking; in checked studies, under half of them reflect an unresolved V gene, and why the rest are absent is not known. For this sample the table gives about 160,000 clones, of which around 77% were detected only once. Around 2.3% of the sample lies in the top ten. The sample comprised PBMCs. Receptors originate from a man aged 45-65 years in good health and CMV-seropositive.

This rearrangement joins TRBV13 to TRBJ2-7; 9 nucleotides match TRBD1. CDR1 is PRHDT and CDR2 is FYEKMQ in the germline V gene (reference sequence). The CDR3 sequence is 16 residues long. With 3 bases clipped from V and 1 base from J, the junction kept 7 bases outside the gene matches. The CDR3 spells CASSFHPDRGSYEQYF. CDR3 sequence (DNA): TGTGCCAGCAGCTTCCACCCGGACAGGGGTTCCTACGAGCAGTACTTC.

The chain links TRBV4-3 to TRBJ2-1; 7 bases match TRBD2. The CDR3 covers 13 residues. Germline V CDR1 and CDR2: LGHNA, YSLEER. After removal of 0 bases from V and 15 bases from J, the junction contained 8 bases not matched to a gene. CDR3 coding DNA: TGCGCCAGCAGCCAAGATTTGGGGGGGGATTTGTTCTTC. This gives the protein CASSQDLGGDLFF.

V gene TRBV29-1 combines with J gene TRBJ1-2, with 7 bases matching TRBD1. V shed 7 bases, J shed 6 bases, and the junction held 8 bases outside the gene matches. The CDR3 length is 12 residues. Germline V gives CDR1 SQVTM, CDR2 ANQGSEA. CDR3: CSGSRDSDGYTF. In DNA, the CDR3 is TGCAGCGGATCCCGGGACAGCGATGGCTACACCTTC.